This T cell receptor (beta chain) was captured in a study of siplizumab effects on memory and regulatory T cells. With 2 bases removed from V and 3 bases from J, the gap between germline ends came to 5 bases. The germline gives CDR1 WSHSY, CDR2 SAAADI. The CDR3 extends over 13 amino acids. This clone was detected once. Its cognate antigen is unknown. Study-level points and caveats: Among alloreactive clones, only a minor fraction mapped to unstimulated subsets.

The repertoire was sequenced with immunoSEQ multiplex PCR; TCRdb's copy has only in-frame clones and lacks some. Here the sample spans around 100,000 clones, approximately 90% being singletons. This rearrangement joins TRBV10-2 to TRBJ1-5; D ambiguous. The sequenced material came from CD4+ T cells sorted from blood. The receptor was derived from a human donor in good health. CDR3 sequence (DNA): TGCGCCAGCAGTGAGCGGTCCAATCAGCCCCAGCATTTT. This translates into CASSERSNQPQHF.